These T cell receptor beta chains were read from a single sample in a study of blood T cell repertoires in COVID-19. Sequencing was performed with immunoSEQ multiplex PCR; in TCRdb, only in-frame clones are kept and a portion is missing. The sample lists over 250,000 clones, approximately 90% occurring once. Specimen: peripheral blood. Receptors were obtained from a woman in her 50s with COVID-19, enrolled during active disease. Each CDR3 is given with its conserved first and last residue. D genes are given only for firm matches. Expanded clones are given a class, and other clones once, few, many or no size at all.

CDR3nt	CDR3aa	v_gene	abundance	d_gene	j_gene
TGTGCCAGCAGCTTACAGGGGGCCACAGATACGCAGTATTTT	CASSLQGATDTQYF	TRBV7-9	NA	TRBD1	TRBJ2-3
TGTGCCAGCAGCGAAACAGGGGGACGATACACTGAAGCTTTCTTT	CASSETGGRYTEAFF	TRBV9	few	TRBD1	TRBJ1-1
TGTGCCAGTAGTACCCTAGCGGTCAACACAGATACGCAGTATTTT	CASSTLAVNTDTQYF	TRBV19	NA	TRBD2	TRBJ2-3
TGTGCCAGTAGTATCCTTGGGAGACAGGGGACAAACACCGGGGAGCTGTTTTTT	CASSILGRQGTNTGELFF	TRBV19	once	TRBD1	TRBJ2-2
TGTGCCAGCAGCTTTTTTGCTAGCGGAGCGAACACCGGGGAGCTGTTTTTT	CASSFFASGANTGELFF	TRBV11-2	NA	TRBD2	TRBJ2-2
TGTGCCAGCAGCTCCACGGACAGGGGGCGTCAAGAGACCCAGTACTTC	CASSSTDRGRQETQYF	TRBV11-2	NA	TRBD1	TRBJ2-5
TGTGCCAGCAGACAAAACAGGGGCCTCGGTGGCTACACCTTC	CASRQNRGLGGYTF	TRBV28	NA	TRBD1	TRBJ1-2
TGCGCCAGCAGCTTAGCGGGGCAAACCTACAATGAGCAGTTCTTC	CASSLAGQTYNEQFF	TRBV5-1	NA	TRBD2	TRBJ2-1
TGTGCCAGCAGTCTGACCAGGGGCCTAACCTACGAGCAGTACTTC	CASSLTRGLTYEQYF	TRBV27	NA	NA	TRBJ2-7
TGTGCCAGCAGCCAAGGAAGGGGGACCTACTCTGGAAACACCATATATTTT	CASSQGRGTYSGNTIYF	TRBV4-2	NA	NA	TRBJ1-3
TGCGCCAGCAGGACAGGGTGGGACGCCGGGGAGCTGTTTTTT	CASRTGWDAGELFF	TRBV5-1	NA	TRBD1	TRBJ2-2
TGTGCCAGCAGCGCGGACAGGGGGGGGTGGGCCCAGCATTTT	CASSADRGGWAQHF	TRBV2	NA	TRBD1	TRBJ1-5
TGTGCCAGCAGCTTAGGTGGAACAGGGACCTACGAGCAGTACTTC	CASSLGGTGTYEQYF	TRBV7-6	NA	NA	TRBJ2-7
TGTGCCAGCAGTCCGGGACAGCCTAATGAAAAACTGTTTTTT	CASSPGQPNEKLFF	TRBV2	NA	TRBD1	TRBJ1-4
TGTGCCTGGAGCCGAAGACAGGGCAATCAGCCCCAGCATTTT	CAWSRRQGNQPQHF	TRBV30	NA	NA	TRBJ1-5
TGTGCCAGCAGCCGACTACTAGAGTCCGAGCAGTACTTC	CASSRLLESEQYF	TRBV3-1/TRBV3-2	NA	NA	TRBJ2-7
TGCAGCGTTGAGGTGACAGGGGATGGCTACACCTTC	CSVEVTGDGYTF	TRBV29-1	NA	TRBD1	TRBJ1-2
TGTGCCAGCAGCGGTATAACGAGGAGCGGGAGTTACGAGCAGTACTTC	CASSGITRSGSYEQYF	TRBV6-6	NA	TRBD2	TRBJ2-7
TGCAGTGCTAGTACCCTAGCTAGCACAGATACGCAGTATTTT	CSASTLASTDTQYF	TRBV20-1	NA	NA	TRBJ2-3
TGTGCCACCAGCAGAGACGGTAGAGAGCAGTACTTC	CATSRDGREQYF	TRBV15	NA	NA	TRBJ2-7
TGTGCCAGCAGCGTAGAGGTGGGGACAAGGGGTGAGCAGTTCTTC	CASSVEVGTRGEQFF	TRBV9	NA	NA	TRBJ2-1
TGCGCCAGCAGTGAGATCGGACAGGGGAATGAGCAGTTCTTC	CASSEIGQGNEQFF	TRBV10-1	NA	TRBD1	TRBJ2-1
TGCGCCAGCAGCTTGAGGACAGGGAGCGAGCAGTACTTC	CASSLRTGSEQYF	TRBV5-1	NA	TRBD1	TRBJ2-7
TGTGCCACCAGGGGACAGGGGTGGGAAAAACTGTTTTTT	CATRGQGWEKLFF	TRBV27	once	TRBD1	TRBJ1-4
TGTGCCAGCAGCTTCCGCGGGAGGGCCAACAATGAGCAGTTCTTC	CASSFRGRANNEQFF	TRBV7-9	NA	TRBD2	TRBJ2-1
TGCGCCAGCAGCCAAGATTTGGTAAGAACAGACTACGAGCAGTACTTC	CASSQDLVRTDYEQYF	TRBV4-1	NA	NA	TRBJ2-7
TGTGCCAGCAGCTCAGGCTATGGCTACACCTTC	CASSSGYGYTF	TRBV6-5	NA	NA	TRBJ1-2